This TCR beta chain was sequenced for a study of blood T cell repertoires in COVID-19 (dated by TCRdb to about 2020). At the level of the whole study: The collaborator samples originated in the United States, Italy and Spain and spanned the acute and convalescent phases of COVID-19. The prospective study material was composed of cDNA or gDNA derived from T cells, B-cell-depleted T cells, or PBMCs. Where available, HLA class I and class II types were obtained from metadata supplied by the sample provider rather than from assay-based typing. Sample metadata almost always included a de-identified subject ID, COVID-19 status, age in years and sex. Subjects who had been exposed to COVID-19, were actively infected with it, or had recovered from it provided the deeply sampled blood TCRbeta repertoires that made up the dataset. Samples came from the ongoing ImmuneRACE study (first 160 participants) plus 1,254 subjects from 6 global collaborators. The repertoires were made available in a free public database intended to serve as a resource for research on the immune response to SARS-CoV-2.

This clone was detected a few times. This receptor's antigen is unknown. Base qualities are not provided; no much larger clone lies one nucleotide away. TCRbeta CDR3 regions were amplified from genomic DNA using the immunoSEQ Assay, a bias-controlled multiplex PCR. The paper's processing steps were these. The number of nucleated cells in each sample was estimated from the amplification of reference gene primers within the assay. To quantify the absolute abundance of each unique TCRbeta CDR3 rearrangement, sequence reads were collapsed and filtered. For each sample, productive Simpson clonality was calculated by taking the square root of Simpson's diversity index across productive rearrangements. Entries here come from immuneACCESS through TCRdb and include only in-frame sequences with V and J called. Some clones fail to appear in such tables; in the studies checked, an unresolved V gene covers under half of the shortfall, and the cause of the remainder is unknown. V, J and clone size are those of that table, while D and trimming were read from the DNA. In this sample the table shows 150,000 to 200,000 clones, 65% to 90% of which occur a single time. About 8.2% of the sample comes from the top ten.

Each collaborating institution followed its own protocols to collect whole blood in K2EDTA tubes. For TCRbeta analysis, collaborators shipped samples as frozen whole blood, isolated PBMCs, or DNA extracted from either of those sample types. CDR1 and CDR2 are drawn from the germline V gene (reference sequence): LNHDA, SQIVND. The junction shows trimming of 7 bases on V and 7 bases on J, plus 11 bases between the germline ends. Spanning cysteine to phenylalanine, the CDR3 consists of 13 amino acids. Only the CDR3 region is kept as DNA, spanning 39 bases read in frame from base 1. Overall study outcomes, separate from this receptor: How much clinical and demographic metadata was included differed by source and by participant, and the metadata was provided uncurated.

Material for sequencing was peripheral blood. The TCR sequence derives from a man in his 60s with acute or convalescent COVID-19. This receptor chain uses TRBV19 and TRBJ1-6, and TRBD1 may be the D gene, going by 6 matching bases. The DNA sequence follows: TGTGCCAGTAAGAGGCAGGGGAATTCACCCCTCCACTTT. It encodes CASKRQGNSPLHF.